A single sample is the source of the 14 T cell receptor beta chains below, sequenced in a study of shared clonotypes between healthy human individuals. Some clones are missing from TCRdb's copy, which holds only in-frame ones; the method was immunoSEQ multiplex PCR. The sample has about 2 million clones; 95% are singletons. Specimen: naive CD4+ T cells sorted from blood. Noted subset: CD45RA+ positively selected. These receptors originate from a man aged 18 to 29 in good health.

In this sample, this clone turned up once. The sample carries other DNA sequences with the same CDR3. The CDR3 region is CASSLAGARETQYF. The CDR3 region has the DNA TGTGCCAGCAGCTTAGCAGGGGCCAGGGAGACCCAGTACTTC. This chain uses TRBV7-2 with TRBJ2-5; TRBD1 might be the D (5 bases). V lost 0 bases and J lost 5, with 10 bases in between. There are 14 residues in the CDR3. CDR1 and CDR2 (germline): SGHTA, FQGNSA. The whole variable domain, filled in from reference TRBV7-2 and TRBJ2-5, reads GAGVSQSPSNKVTEKGKDVELRCDPISGHTALYWYRQSLGQGLEFLIYFQGNSAPDKSGLPSDRFSAERTGGSVSTLTIQRTQQEDSAVYLCASSLAGARETQYFGPGTRLLVL.

This rearrangement joins TRBV5-4 to TRBJ2-7; 8 bases line up with TRBD1. CDR1 and CDR2 (germline): SGHNT, YYREEE (reference sequence). CDR3 length equals 16 residues. With V trimmed by 4 bases and J by 4 bases, 13 bases remained unmatched. The chain's CDR3 is CASSEGRSGGAYEQYF. The CDR3 coding sequence is TGTGCCAGCAGCGAAGGGAGGTCAGGGGGCGCGTACGAGCAGTACTTC.

V and J are TRBV7-6 and TRBJ2-7; either TRBD1 or TRBD2 may fit D (6 bases each). Germline V gene data show CDR1 as SGHVS and CDR2 as FNYEAQ. The CDR3 covers 16 residues. V lost 5 bases to trimming and J lost 4 bases, with 21 bases between them. The CDR3 sequence: CASSLYPKGEAYEQYF. The DNA for the CDR3 is TGTGCCAGCAGCCTTTATCCGAAGGGGGAGGCGTACGAGCAGTACTTC.

This clone was counted between two and nine times. The CDR3 loop is CASSLLPGQGNSPLHF. The CDR3 region has the DNA TGCGCCAGCAGTTTACTGCCGGGACAGGGTAATTCACCCCTCCACTTT. The gene calls are TRBV5-1 and TRBJ1-6, with 9 bases aligning to TRBD1. This CDR3 region has 16 residues. Germline-derived CDR1 and CDR2 are SGHRS and YFSETQ. J lost 6 bases, V lost 5 bases, and 9 bases had no gene match.

The rearrangement links TRBV21-1 to TRBJ2-5; the table assigns TRBD1, which was not confirmed against the DNA. TRBV21-1 is shown as a pseudogene. The CDR3 has 14 residues. CDR3 residues: CASSRDRAQETQYF. The CDR3 DNA follows: TGTGCCAGCAGCCGGGACAGGGCCCAAGAGACCCAGTACTTC.

This clone appeared a single time. The chain is built from TRBV18 and TRBJ1-2; D not certain. The CDR3 has 14 residues. Trimming cost V 2 bases and J 3 bases, with 10 bases left between them. Germline V gives CDR1 KGHSH, CDR2 LQKENI. CDR3 region: CASSPGSTDYGYTF. The CDR3 DNA reads TGTGCCAGCTCACCAGGGTCAACGGACTATGGCTACACCTTC. The whole variable domain, filled in from reference TRBV18 and TRBJ1-2, reads NAGVMQNPRHLVRRRGQEARLRCSPMKGHSHVYWYRQLPEEGLKFMVYLQKENIIDESGMPKERFSAEFPKEGPSILRIQQVVRGDSAAYFCASSPGSTDYGYTFGSGTRLTVV.

The gene calls are TRBV27 and TRBJ2-7, with D possibly being TRBD1 or TRBD2 (6 bases each). With 6 bases removed from V and 7 bases from J, the gap between germline ends came to 16 bases. Germline CDR1 reads MNHEY; CDR2 reads SMNVEV (reference sequence). The CDR3 covers 13 residues. CDR3 loop: CASRGTGAREQYF. CDR3 nucleotides: TGTGCCAGCAGGGGGACGGGGGCTAGGGAGCAGTACTTC.

This chain connects TRBV5-1 to TRBJ2-7; 7 positions agree with TRBD2. After removal of 2 bases from V and 2 bases from J, the junction contained 4 bases not matched to a gene. The CDR3 spans 14 residues. Germline CDR1 is SGHRS and CDR2 is YFSETQ. CDR3 bases: TGCGCCAGCAGCTTCGTAGCGGGCCCCTACGAGCAGTACTTC. Its translation: CASSFVAGPYEQYF.

The chain has TRBV6-6 and TRBJ1-4, with no clear D. The germline V and J ends were trimmed by 0 bases and 8 bases, with 13 bases remaining between them. This CDR3 region has 15 residues. Germline V lookup: CDR1 MNHNY, CDR2 SVGAGI (reference sequence). CDR3 region: CASSYSGVASEKLFF. Here the CDR3 DNA reads TGTGCCAGCAGTTACTCTGGGGTCGCGTCCGAAAAACTGTTTTTT.

The chain has TRBV28 and TRBJ2-7; D gene uncertain. The germline CDR1 and CDR2 sequences are MDHEN and SYDVKM. V was clipped by 3 bases and J by 5 bases, with 8 bases between them. The CDR3 consists of 12 residues. In nucleotides, the CDR3 is TGTGCCAGCAGTTTTTCCCACCACGAGCAGTACTTC. Translation: CASSFSHHEQYF.

As to this clone: Other DNA sequences from this sample encode an identical CDR3 as well. The chain uses TRBV2 and TRBJ2-2; 7 bases are shared with TRBD2. The CDR3 length is 14 residues. Germline CDR1 reads SNHLY; CDR2 reads FYNNEI. Trimming took 6 bases from V and 2 from J; bases not matched to a gene: 3. The CDR3 spells CASSSGGNTGELFF. For the CDR3, the DNA is TGTGCCAGCAGCTCGGGGGGTAACACCGGGGAGCTGTTTTTT.

The V call is TRBV11-2, the J call TRBJ2-7; 9 bases are shared with TRBD1. V lost 5 bases to trimming and J lost 0 bases; unmatched junction nucleotides: 5. Germline V gives CDR1 SGHAT, CDR2 FQNNGV. This CDR3 contains 15 residues. CDR3 region: CASSNRDRASYEQYF. CDR3 sequence (DNA): TGTGCCAGCAGCAACCGGGACAGGGCCTCCTACGAGCAGTACTTC. Full variable domain (outside the CDR3, taken from reference TRBV11-2 and TRBJ2-7): EAGVAQSPRYKIIEKRQSVAFWCNPISGHATLYWYQQILGQGPKLLIQFQNNGVVDDSQLPKDRFSAERLKGVDSTLKIQPAKLEDSAVYLCASSNRDRASYEQYFGPGTRLTVT.

This clone showed up just once. This chain uses TRBV28 with TRBJ2-7; D may be TRBD1 (6 bases). Trimming removed 5 bases from V and 3 bases from J, with 29 bases in between. The CDR3 spans 19 residues. Germline V CDR1 and CDR2: MDHEN, SYDVKM. CDR3 DNA sequence: TGTGCCAGCAGTCCCTCCCTGGGACATCTGACCGGTGGATTCTACGAGCAGTACTTC. It translates to CASSPSLGHLTGGFYEQYF.

The chain is built from TRBV2 and TRBJ1-1, with D tentatively TRBD1 (5 bases). This CDR3 region has 13 residues. Trimming pared 1 base from V and 3 bases from J, leaving 6 bases between. CDR1 and CDR2 (germline): SNHLY, FYNNEI. CDR3 nucleotide sequence: TGTGCCAGCAGTGAAGTGGGGGACACTGAAGCTTTCTTT. Protein: CASSEVGDTEAFF.